A selection of T cell receptor beta chains follows, all from one sample in a study of blood T cell repertoires in COVID-19. Measured with immunoSEQ multiplex PCR; TCRdb has only the in-frame clones, and not every one. The sample records 200,000 to 300,000 clones, 86% being singletons. Source material: PBMCs or T cells enriched from blood (not recorded which). The receptors originated from a woman aged 18 to 35 who had recovered from COVID-19. The CDR3 runs from the conserved cysteine through the conserved F or W. The D gene is left open where the match is weak. Only part of the rows carry a size: once, few, many, or a class if the clone is expanded.

size	D	V	J	DNA	CDR3
-	TRBD2	TRBV5-1	TRBJ2-1	TGCGCCAGCAGCACACTAGCGGAGTCTAATGAGCAGTTCTTC	CASSTLAESNEQFF
few	TRBD1	TRBV30	TRBJ1-1	TGTGCCTCTACGGGACAGGGAACTGAAGCTTTCTTT	CASTGQGTEAFF
many	TRBD1	TRBV7-2	TRBJ2-1	TGTGCCAGCAGCTTAAGGTTCGGGACAGGGAGGGTTAAGCAGTTCTTC	CASSLRFGTGRVKQFF
-	-	TRBV19	TRBJ1-2	TGTGCCAGTAGTATAGGGGCCCCCTATGGCTACACCTTC	CASSIGAPYGYTF
-	-	TRBV12-5	TRBJ1-2	TGTGCTAGTGGTTTTGAAGGCCGGGACAATAACTATGGCTACACCTTC	CASGFEGRDNNYGYTF
once	-	TRBV6-1	TRBJ1-2	TGTGCCAGCAGTGAACCGGGGCAGGGGAACTATGGCTACACCTTC	CASSEPGQGNYGYTF
once	-	TRBV11-2	TRBJ1-2	TGTGCCAGCAGCTCCCAGGGGTTAGGCTACACCTTC	CASSSQGLGYTF
-	TRBD1	TRBV7-9	TRBJ1-1	TGTGCCAGCAGCTTAGGACAGGGACAAAATGCTTTCTTT	CASSLGQGQNAFF
-	-	TRBV30	TRBJ2-3	TGTGCCTGGAGTGTACGGGGAGATACGCAGTATTTT	CAWSVRGDTQYF
-	-	TRBV19	TRBJ1-5	TGTGCCAGCGGGCGGGTCGGCAATCAGCCCCAGCATTTT	CASGRVGNQPQHF
-	TRBD2	TRBV28	TRBJ2-5	TGTGCCAGCAGTTTGGGGGGGGTGGGCCGCCAGGAGACCCAGTACTTC	CASSLGGVGRQETQYF
-	TRBD1	TRBV7-2	TRBJ1-2	TGTGCCAGCAGCTTAGTCACAGGGGCCTCTAGCTATGGCTACACCTTC	CASSLVTGASSYGYTF
-	TRBD2	TRBV3-1/TRBV3-2	TRBJ2-1	TGTGCCAGCAGCCCAGAGACTAGCGGGAGTGGCCCCAGGGGTCATGAGCAGTTCTTC	CASSPETSGSGPRGHEQFF
-	TRBD1	TRBV30	TRBJ2-1	TGTGCCTGGAGTCCCTCGACAGGGTACAATGAGCAGTTCTTC	CAWSPSTGYNEQFF
-	-	TRBV9	TRBJ2-1	TGTGCCAGCAGCGTTTCCAGTATCCCGGGAAATGAGCAGTTCTTC	CASSVSSIPGNEQFF
-	TRBD2	TRBV7-6	TRBJ2-3	TGTGCCAGCAGCCTCTGGACTAGCGGGAGGGCCATGACTAGCACAGATACGCAGTATTTT	CASSLWTSGRAMTSTDTQYF
-	-	TRBV27	TRBJ1-2	TGTGCCAGCAGTTACTCGACAGCGGGTGGCTACACCTTC	CASSYSTAGGYTF
-	TRBD1	TRBV18	TRBJ1-1	TGTGCCAGCTCCTCAGGGGGCGGGAACACTGAAGCTTTCTTT	CASSSGGGNTEAFF
-	-	TRBV14	TRBJ2-3	TGTGCCAGCAGCGGCGAATGGACACTACATACGCAGTATTTT	CASSGEWTLHTQYF
-	-	TRBV30	TRBJ1-2	TGTGCCTGGAGTTTAAACCGCAGGTACTATGGCTACACCTTC	CAWSLNRRYYGYTF
few	TRBD1	TRBV18	TRBJ1-5	TGTGCCAGCTCACCGACAGGGAGTGATCAGCCCCAGCATTTT	CASSPTGSDQPQHF
-	TRBD2	TRBV5-4	TRBJ2-1	TGTGCCAGCAGCTTGTTCGGGACTAGCGGGATGAGCTCCTACAATGAGCAGTTCTTC	CASSLFGTSGMSSYNEQFF
-	TRBD2	TRBV7-3	TRBJ2-1	TGTGCCAGCAGCTTAACGGGGACTACCCACAATGAGCAGTTCTTC	CASSLTGTTHNEQFF
once	-	TRBV2	TRBJ1-1	TGTGCCAGCAGCCCGGGGTTAGGGGGTGAAGCTTTCTTT	CASSPGLGGEAFF
-	-	TRBV6-5	TRBJ1-2	TGTGCCAGCAATTCGCGGGGTCGGGGCGGCTACACCTTC	CASNSRGRGGYTF
-	-	TRBV7-8	TRBJ2-2	TGTGCCAGCAGCCCTCGGGTCATCCGGGAGCTGTTTTTT	CASSPRVIRELFF
-	-	TRBV9	TRBJ1-6	TGTGCCAGCAGCCCCAAACCCCAGTCCAATTCACCCCTCCACTTT	CASSPKPQSNSPLHF
-	-	TRBV7-9	TRBJ2-3	TGTGCCAGCAAAGTCAGGGCGAGCACAGATACGCAGTATTTT	CASKVRASTDTQYF
-	TRBD2	TRBV7-8	TRBJ2-3	TGTGCCAGCAGCCGAGGACTAGCCGTCGATACGCAGTATTTT	CASSRGLAVDTQYF
-	-	TRBV7-9	TRBJ2-3	TGTGCCAGCAGCTTAGCGGCGGAAACAGATACGCAGTATTTT	CASSLAAETDTQYF
-	-	TRBV28	TRBJ2-7	TGTGCCAGCAGTTTATACCGCTGGGAGGAGGCTCGGTACGAGCAGTACTTC	CASSLYRWEEARYEQYF
-	TRBD1	TRBV7-2	TRBJ1-2	TGTGCCAGCAGCTTAGGACAGGGCGGTAACTATGGCTACACCTTC	CASSLGQGGNYGYTF
-	TRBD2	TRBV11-2	TRBJ2-5	TGTGCCAGCAGCCTGTCTCGGGGAGGGGTCGAGACCCAGTACTTC	CASSLSRGGVETQYF
-	-	TRBV7-9	TRBJ2-3	TGTGCCAGCAGCTTAGTTCGCCAGGTTTTCCCAGATACGCAGTATTTT	CASSLVRQVFPDTQYF
-	-	TRBV19	TRBJ1-1	TGTGCCAGTAGTGCCGGGGTTCGGGCTGAAGCTTTCTTT	CASSAGVRAEAFF
-	-	TRBV10-3	TRBJ2-7	TGTGCCATCTCCCCCTCGGGACTGACGAGCTCCTACGAGCAGTACTTC	CAISPSGLTSSYEQYF
-	-	TRBV9	TRBJ2-2	TGTGCCAGCAGCGTTAGGGACACACCGAACACCGGGGAGCTGTTTTTT	CASSVRDTPNTGELFF
-	-	TRBV15	TRBJ2-5	TGTGCCACCAGCAGAGATCCAGGGGCAGAGACCCAGTACTTC	CATSRDPGAETQYF